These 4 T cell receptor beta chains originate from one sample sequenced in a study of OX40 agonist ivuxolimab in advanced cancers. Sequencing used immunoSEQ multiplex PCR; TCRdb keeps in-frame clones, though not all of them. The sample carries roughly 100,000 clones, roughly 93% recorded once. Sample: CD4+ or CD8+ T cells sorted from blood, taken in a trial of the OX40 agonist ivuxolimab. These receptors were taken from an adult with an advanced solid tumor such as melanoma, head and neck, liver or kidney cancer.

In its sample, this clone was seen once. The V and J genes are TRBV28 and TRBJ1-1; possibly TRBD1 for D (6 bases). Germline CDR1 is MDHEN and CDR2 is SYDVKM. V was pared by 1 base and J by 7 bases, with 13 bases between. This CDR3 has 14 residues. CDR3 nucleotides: TGTGCCAGCAGTTTATTGGGTGGGGGGCTTGAAGCTTTCTTT. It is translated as CASSLLGGGLEAFF.

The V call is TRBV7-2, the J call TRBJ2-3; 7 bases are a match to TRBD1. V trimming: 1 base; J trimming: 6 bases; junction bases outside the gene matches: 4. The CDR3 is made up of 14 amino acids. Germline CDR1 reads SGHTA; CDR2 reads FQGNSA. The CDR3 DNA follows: TGTGCCAGCAGCTTAGAGAGGGGGCACGATACGCAGTATTTT. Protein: CASSLERGHDTQYF.

The CDR3 protein is CASSYDAGAEAFF. CDR3 coding DNA: TGTGCCAGCAGTTACGATGCTGGGGCTGAAGCTTTCTTT. The chain has TRBV6-5 and TRBJ1-1; D uncertain. Germline CDR1 MNHEY, CDR2 SVGAGI. The CDR3 runs to 13 residues. Trimming removed 2 bases from V and 6 bases from J, with 10 bases in between.

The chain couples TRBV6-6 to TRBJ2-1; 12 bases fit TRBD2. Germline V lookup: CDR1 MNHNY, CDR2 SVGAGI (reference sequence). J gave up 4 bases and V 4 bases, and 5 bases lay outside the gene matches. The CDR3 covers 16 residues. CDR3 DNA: TGTGCCAGCAGTTCAGAACTAGCGGGGGGATACAATGAGCAGTTCTTC. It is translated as CASSSELAGGYNEQFF.